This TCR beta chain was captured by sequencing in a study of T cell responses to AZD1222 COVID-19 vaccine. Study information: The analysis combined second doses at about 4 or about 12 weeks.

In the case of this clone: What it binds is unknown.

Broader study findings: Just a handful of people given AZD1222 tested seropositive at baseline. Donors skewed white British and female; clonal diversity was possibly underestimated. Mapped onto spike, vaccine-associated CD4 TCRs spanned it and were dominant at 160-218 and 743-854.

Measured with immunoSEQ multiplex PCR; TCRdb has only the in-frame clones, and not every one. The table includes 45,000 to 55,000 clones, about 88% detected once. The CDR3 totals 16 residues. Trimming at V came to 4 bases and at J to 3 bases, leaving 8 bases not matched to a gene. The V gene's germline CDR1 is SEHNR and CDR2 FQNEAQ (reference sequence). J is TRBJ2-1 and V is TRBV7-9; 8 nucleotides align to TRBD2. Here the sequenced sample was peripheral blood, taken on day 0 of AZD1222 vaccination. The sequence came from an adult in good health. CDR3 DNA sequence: TGTGCCAGCAGCTCCTTGAGCGGGGGTAACTACAATGAGCAGTTCTTC. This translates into CASSSLSGGNYNEQFF.